This T cell receptor beta chain was sequenced in a study of tissue T cells after allogeneic stem cell transplantation. Clones were read by immunoSEQ multiplex PCR, and TCRdb kept only the in-frame ones, dropping some. Found here are under 30,000 clones, 73% of them singletons; the top ten hold 7.7%. Losses at the gene ends were 6 bases for V and 4 bases for J; bases not matched to a gene: 6. The CDR3 covers 15 residues. The germline CDR1 and CDR2 sequences are WNHNN and SYGVQD (reference sequence). The V call is TRBV10-1, the J call TRBJ2-1; 10 nucleotides line up with TRBD2. This specimen was tissue from the ileum, taken at autopsy. The sequence came from an older female donor with lung cancer. The CDR3 region has the DNA TGCGCCAGCAGCCGAGGACTAGCGGAGTACAATGAGCAGTTCTTC. Protein product: CASSRGLAEYNEQFF.